The clone carrying this T cell receptor (beta chain) was counted at least ten times. Individual cDNA molecules received unique molecular identifiers during library preparation. TCRdb re-analysed the 5' RACE reads in MiXCR, keeping a single row per CDR3 protein. The sample includes tens of thousands of distinct CDR3 sequences, roughly an eighth of them seen just once. The sample originates from a study of early T cells in non-severe SARS-CoV-2 infection. CDR3 length: 13 residues. The J gene is TRBJ2-2, the V gene TRBV21-1. TRBV21-1 counts as a pseudogene. Material: whole blood. The sequence was obtained from an adult who was a healthcare worker with PCR-confirmed SARS-CoV-2 infection or an uninfected control (not recorded which). In DNA form, the CDR3 reads TGTGCCAGCACCGAAGACCTCACCGGGGAGCTGTTTTTT. Its protein is CASTEDLTGELFF.